These T cell receptor beta chains were read from a single sample in a study of CD8 T cells in ankylosing spondylitis. TCRdb redid the calling of the 5' RACE reads with MiXCR, one entry per CDR3 protein. This sample yields roughly 150,000 distinct CDR3 sequences, of which 7.3% are seen a single time; roughly an eighth belongs to the top ten. The sequencing input was blood, either unsorted or a sorted T cell fraction (not recorded which). These TCRs come from a female donor with ankylosing spondylitis or in good health (not recorded which). The CDR3 runs from the conserved cysteine through the conserved F or W. The order of the fields is J gene, D gene, clone size, V gene, CDR3 length, CDR3 protein, CDR3 DNA. D genes are given only for firm matches. Clone size is not always given. Where it is, it says once, few, many or a class for expanded clones.

TRBJ2-1,NA,many,TRBV27,17,CASSLWGGHGFDNEQFF,TGTGCCAGCAGTTTATGGGGGGGCCATGGATTCGACAATGAGCAGTTCTTC
TRBJ2-1,NA,few,TRBV5-1,15,CASSFRRGAYNEQFF,TGCGCCAGCAGCTTCAGGCGGGGAGCCTACAATGAGCAGTTCTTC
TRBJ1-3,NA,many,TRBV6-2/TRBV6-3,14,CASSDSLSGNTIYF,TGTGCCAGCAGTGACAGCCTCTCTGGAAACACCATATATTTT
TRBJ1-6,TRBD1,many,TRBV5-1,14,CASSPGTANSPLHF,TGCGCCAGCAGCCCCGGGACAGCTAATTCACCCCTCCACTTT
TRBJ1-1,NA,NA,TRBV4-2,13,CASSPGQLSEAFF,TGTGCCAGCAGCCCTGGACAGCTCTCTGAAGCTTTCTTT
TRBJ2-2,NA,NA,TRBV6-1,15,CASSQSGHLTGELFF,TGTGCCAGCAGTCAATCCGGACACCTCACCGGGGAGCTGTTTTTT
TRBJ2-5,NA,NA,TRBV28,13,CASLGPGGGTQYF,TGTGCCAGCCTCGGCCCAGGGGGGGGGACCCAGTACTTC
TRBJ1-3,TRBD1,many,TRBV5-1,16,CASSAGTANSGNTIYF,TGCGCCAGCAGCGCGGGGACAGCGAACTCTGGAAACACCATATATTTT
TRBJ1-2,TRBD1,NA,TRBV4-2,16,CASSPGQGWMEDGYTF,TGTGCCAGCAGCCCCGGACAGGGGTGGATGGAAGATGGCTACACCTTC
TRBJ2-2,NA,many,TRBV6-7,17,CASRKIRDQNGTGELFF,TGTGCCAGCAGAAAGATCCGGGACCAAAACGGGACCGGGGAGCTGTTTTTT
TRBJ2-2,TRBD1,few,TRBV19,16,CASSLDTTGYTGELFF,TGTGCCAGTAGCCTAGATACGACAGGGTACACCGGGGAGCTGTTTTTT
TRBJ1-3,TRBD1,many,TRBV9,17,CASSVGQGVRSGNTIYF,TGTGCCAGCAGCGTAGGACAGGGGGTGAGGTCTGGAAACACCATATATTTT
TRBJ1-1,NA,many,TRBV7-2,15,CASSLVDRLNTEAFF,TGTGCCAGCAGCTTAGTGGACAGACTGAACACTGAAGCTTTCTTT
TRBJ2-5,TRBD1,many,TRBV12-3/TRBV12-4,13,CASSLTGRETQYF,TGTGCCAGCAGCCTGACAGGGAGAGAGACCCAGTACTTC
TRBJ1-3,TRBD1,many,TRBV5-1,16,CASSLDGQGSGNTIYF,TGCGCCAGCAGCTTGGATGGACAGGGGAGTGGAAACACCATATATTTT
TRBJ1-2,TRBD1,many,TRBV5-1,14,CASGAQDRDYGYTF,TGCGCCAGCGGCGCCCAGGACAGGGACTATGGCTACACCTTC
TRBJ2-1,NA,NA,TRBV11-1,19,CASSLMNTGWPIRGNEQFF,TGTGCCAGCAGCTTAATGAATACAGGGTGGCCTATTCGAGGCAATGAGCAGTTCTTC
TRBJ1-5,NA,many,TRBV7-2,12,CASSSNDQPQHF,TGTGCCAGCAGCAGCAACGATCAGCCCCAGCATTTT
TRBJ1-2,NA,many,TRBV4-2,15,CASSQDRQHYYGYTF,TGTGCCAGCAGCCAAGATCGCCAGCACTACTATGGCTACACCTTC
TRBJ2-1,TRBD2,many,TRBV5-1,15,CASSISSGGSNEQFF,TGCGCCAGCAGCATTTCTAGCGGGGGATCCAATGAGCAGTTCTTC
TRBJ2-7,NA,many,TRBV5-1,13,CASSLAYTYEQYF,TGCGCCAGCAGCTTGGCGTATACCTACGAGCAGTACTTC
TRBJ2-2,NA,many,TRBV2,11,CASSGTGELFF,TGTGCCAGCAGTGGAACCGGGGAGCTGTTTTTT
TRBJ2-3,TRBD2,few,TRBV20-1,18,CSARDGGGLAGAPDTQYF,TGCAGTGCTAGAGATGGGGGGGGACTAGCGGGGGCGCCAGATACGCAGTATTTT
TRBJ1-5,NA,many,TRBV4-1,11,CASSQGGPQHF,TGCGCCAGCAGCCAAGGGGGGCCCCAGCATTTT
TRBJ1-2,NA,many,TRBV7-9,17,CASSQTQGENNIYGYTF,TGTGCCAGCAGCCAGACGCAGGGAGAAAATAATATATATGGCTACACCTTC
TRBJ2-1,NA,many,TRBV27,15,CASSFRVYEGNEQFF,TGTGCCAGCAGTTTCAGGGTCTATGAGGGGAATGAGCAGTTCTTC
TRBJ1-1,NA,many,TRBV5-1,13,CASSLGQYTEAFF,TGCGCCAGCAGCCTCGGACAGTACACTGAAGCTTTCTTT
TRBJ1-2,TRBD1,NA,TRBV7-8,14,CASSVNRGSYGYTF,TGTGCCAGCAGCGTAAACAGGGGTAGCTATGGCTACACCTTC
TRBJ2-7,NA,many,TRBV6-5,14,CASSYSTATYEQYF,TGTGCCAGCAGTTATAGCACAGCGACCTACGAGCAGTACTTC
TRBJ2-2,TRBD1,many,TRBV7-2,15,CASSSTGGNTGELFF,TGTGCCAGCAGCTCCACAGGGGGGAACACCGGGGAGCTGTTTTTT
TRBJ2-5,TRBD2,many,TRBV5-1,13,CASSAGGQETQYF,TGCGCCAGCAGTGCGGGGGGGCAAGAGACCCAGTACTTC
TRBJ1-1,NA,many,TRBV20-1,14,CSAKSSGMNTEAFF,TGCAGTGCTAAAAGTTCAGGGATGAACACTGAAGCTTTCTTT
TRBJ2-7,NA,many,TRBV20-1,11,CSARAVLEQYF,TGCAGTGCCCGGGCGGTTCTCGAGCAGTACTTC
TRBJ2-7,NA,many,TRBV5-5,13,CASSSAINYEQYF,TGTGCCAGCAGCTCGGCCATCAACTACGAGCAGTACTTC
TRBJ1-3,NA,NA,TRBV30,13,CAGHRDAGNTIYF,TGTGCCGGCCACCGGGACGCCGGAAACACCATATATTTT
TRBJ1-5,TRBD1,many,TRBV12-3/TRBV12-4,15,CASSPSGTGNQPQHF,TGTGCCAGCAGTCCGTCCGGGACAGGCAATCAGCCCCAGCATTTT
TRBJ1-3,NA,many,TRBV12-3/TRBV12-4,15,CASSGGRSSGNTIYF,TGTGCCAGCAGTGGGGGACGGAGCTCTGGAAACACCATATATTTT
TRBJ2-1,TRBD2,few,TRBV12-3/TRBV12-4,12,CASSWTRHEQFF,TGTGCCAGCAGTTGGACTAGACATGAGCAGTTCTTC
TRBJ2-3,TRBD2,many,TRBV5-1,16,CASSLELAGGTDTQYF,TGCGCCAGCAGCTTGGAATTAGCGGGGGGCACAGATACGCAGTATTTT
TRBJ2-1,TRBD1,many,TRBV6-5,14,CASSYGQGYNEQFF,TGTGCCAGCAGTTACGGACAGGGATACAATGAGCAGTTCTTC
TRBJ2-2,NA,many,TRBV2,15,CASSPSSANTGELFF,TGTGCCAGCAGCCCCAGTAGCGCGAACACCGGGGAGCTGTTTTTT
TRBJ1-1,NA,many,TRBV30,14,CAWSGWDWNTEAFF,TGTGCCTGGAGTGGATGGGACTGGAACACTGAAGCTTTCTTT
TRBJ2-7,NA,many,TRBV5-1,14,CASSPPTGTYEQYF,TGCGCCAGCAGCCCACCGACAGGAACCTACGAGCAGTACTTC
TRBJ2-1,NA,many,TRBV4-2,16,CASSQDPQGNYNEQFF,TGTGCCAGCAGCCAAGATCCCCAGGGAAACTACAATGAGCAGTTCTTC
TRBJ2-5,NA,many,TRBV12-3/TRBV12-4,12,CASSTQQETQYF,TGTGCCAGCAGTACCCAACAAGAGACCCAGTACTTC
TRBJ2-7,TRBD1,many,TRBV6-5,13,CASSYSDRGGQYF,TGTGCCAGCAGTTACTCGGACAGGGGAGGGCAGTACTTC
TRBJ1-1,NA,many,TRBV4-2,16,CASSQAVAPLNTEAFF,TGTGCCAGCAGCCAAGCGGTGGCACCTTTAAACACTGAAGCTTTCTTT
TRBJ1-4,NA,many,TRBV12-3/TRBV12-4,16,CASSPGQLLTNEKLFF,TGTGCCAGCAGTCCCGGACAGCTACTAACTAATGAAAAACTGTTTTTT
TRBJ2-1,NA,many,TRBV27,10,CRRRGNEQFF,TGTCGCAGAAGGGGCAATGAGCAGTTCTTC
TRBJ2-7,TRBD1,many,TRBV15,15,CATSRYGTGLNEQYF,TGTGCCACCAGCAGATACGGGACAGGGCTTAACGAGCAGTACTTC